A single sample gave rise to the 4 T cell receptor beta chains below, sequenced in a study of cytotoxic CD8 clonotypes in ibrutinib-treated CLL (dated by TCRdb to the early 2020s). The protocol used for the library was the immunoSEQ multiplex PCR assay. Not all clones reach the TCRdb copy of this immuneACCESS table, which keeps in-frame sequences only. Checked studies attribute under half of the gap to unresolved V genes and leave the rest unexplained. Recorded for this sample are 30,000 to 35,000 clones; approximately 69% of them occurred a single time. The top ten hold approximately 30% of the sample. The starting material was PBMCs, obtained before ibrutinib treatment. The receptor set was obtained from a human donor with chronic lymphocytic leukemia.

The chain carries TRBV5-1 and TRBJ2-7; D not certain. CDR3 length: 15 amino acids. Germline CDR1 and CDR2: SGHRS and YFSETQ. The V gene lost 1 base and the J gene lost 5 bases, with 16 bases spanning the gap. As DNA, the CDR3 is TGCGCCAGCAGCTTGATGGGTCCGCCCCAGAACGAGCAGTACTTC. Translating gives CASSLMGPPQNEQYF.

In its sample, this clone was seen a few times. The V gene is TRBV18, the J gene TRBJ1-2; possible D gene TRBD1, 5 bases. The CDR3 is made up of 15 amino acids. Germline lookup yields CDR1 KGHSH and CDR2 LQKENI. V lost 1 base and J 8 bases, leaving 17 bases between the germline ends. CDR3 nucleotide sequence: TGTGCCAGCTCACCACGGGGCAGGACCCAGGGAGGCTACACCTTC. Its protein product is CASSPRGRTQGGYTF.

The chain links TRBV15 to TRBJ1-5; TRBD1 might be the D (6 bases). This CDR3 has 16 residues. V gave up 5 bases and J gave up 4 bases, with 18 bases separating them. Germline V gene lookup returns CDR1 LNHNV and CDR2 YYDKDF (reference sequence). CDR3 bases: TGTGCCACCAGCCTCGTCGGGGGCAGACCTAATCAGCCCCAGCATTTT. It codes for CATSLVGGRPNQPQHF.

The gene calls are TRBV30 and TRBJ1-2; D is unresolved. The germline V gene has CDR1 GTSNPN and CDR2 SVGIG (reference sequence). With 4 bases removed from V and 4 bases from J, the gap between germline ends came to 7 bases. This CDR3 comprises 11 residues. This CDR3 reads CAWTGLYGYTF. The CDR3 region has the DNA TGTGCCTGGACCGGGCTCTATGGCTACACCTTC.